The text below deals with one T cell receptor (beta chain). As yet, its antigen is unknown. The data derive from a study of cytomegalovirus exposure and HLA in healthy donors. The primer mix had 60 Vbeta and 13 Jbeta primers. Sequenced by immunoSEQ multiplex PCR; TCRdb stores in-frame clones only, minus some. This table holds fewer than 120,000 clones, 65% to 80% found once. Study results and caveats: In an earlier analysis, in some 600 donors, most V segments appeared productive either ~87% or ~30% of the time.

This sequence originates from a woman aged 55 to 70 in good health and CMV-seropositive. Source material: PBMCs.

In nucleotides, the CDR3 is TGCGCCAGCAGCCAACATTCAGTGATTACGAGGGAGAGAGGTGAGCAGTTCTTC. It codes for CASSQHSVITRERGEQFF. This chain links TRBV4-1 with TRBJ2-1; TRBD2 might be the D (5 bases). V was shortened by 2 bases and J by 9 bases, with 26 bases between the two germline ends. Germline V CDR1 and CDR2: MGHRA, YSYEKL. This CDR3 comprises 18 residues.